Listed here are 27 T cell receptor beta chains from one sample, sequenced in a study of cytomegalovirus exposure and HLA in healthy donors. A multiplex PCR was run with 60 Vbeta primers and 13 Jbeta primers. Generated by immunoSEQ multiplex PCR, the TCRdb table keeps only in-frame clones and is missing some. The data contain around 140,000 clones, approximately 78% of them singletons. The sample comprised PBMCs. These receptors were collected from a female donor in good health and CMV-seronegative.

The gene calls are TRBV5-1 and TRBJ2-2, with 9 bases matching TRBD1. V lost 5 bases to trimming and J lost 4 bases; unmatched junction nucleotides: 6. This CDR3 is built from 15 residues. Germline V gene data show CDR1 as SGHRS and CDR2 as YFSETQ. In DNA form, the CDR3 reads TGCGCCAGCAGGCAGACAGGGGGGAGCACCGGGGAGCTGTTTTTT. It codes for CASRQTGGSTGELFF.

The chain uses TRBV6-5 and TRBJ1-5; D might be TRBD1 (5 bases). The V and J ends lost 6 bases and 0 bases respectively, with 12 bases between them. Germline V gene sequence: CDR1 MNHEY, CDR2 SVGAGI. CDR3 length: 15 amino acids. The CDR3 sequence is CASRIRVYSNQPQHF. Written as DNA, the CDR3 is TGTGCCAGCAGAATCAGGGTCTATAGCAATCAGCCCCAGCATTTT.

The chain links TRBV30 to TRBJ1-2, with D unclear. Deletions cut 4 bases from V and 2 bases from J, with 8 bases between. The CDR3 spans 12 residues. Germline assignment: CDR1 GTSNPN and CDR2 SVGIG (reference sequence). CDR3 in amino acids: CAWNPGNYGYTF. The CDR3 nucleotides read TGTGCCTGGAATCCGGGGAACTATGGCTACACCTTC.

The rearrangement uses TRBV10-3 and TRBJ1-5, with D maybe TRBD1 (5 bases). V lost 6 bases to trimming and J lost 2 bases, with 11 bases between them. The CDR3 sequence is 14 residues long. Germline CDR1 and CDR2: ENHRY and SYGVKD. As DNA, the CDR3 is TGTGCCATCAGCCTAGACAGTCGCAATCAGCCCCAGCATTTT. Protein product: CAISLDSRNQPQHF.

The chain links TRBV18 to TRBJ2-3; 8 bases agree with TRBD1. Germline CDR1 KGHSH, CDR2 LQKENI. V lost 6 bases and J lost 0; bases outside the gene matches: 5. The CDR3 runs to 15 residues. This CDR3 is CASSPGQASTDTQYF. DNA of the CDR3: TGTGCCAGCTCTCCGGGACAGGCTAGCACAGATACGCAGTATTTT.

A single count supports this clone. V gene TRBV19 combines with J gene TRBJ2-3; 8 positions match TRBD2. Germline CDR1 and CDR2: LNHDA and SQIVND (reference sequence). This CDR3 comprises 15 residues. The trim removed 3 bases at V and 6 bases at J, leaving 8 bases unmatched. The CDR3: CASSIYGGVPDTQYF. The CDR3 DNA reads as TGTGCCAGTAGTATTTACGGGGGGGTTCCCGATACGCAGTATTTT.

The CDR3, as DNA: TGTGCCAGCAGCTTGGGAGGGTCGGGACAGGGGATTTCGTATGAGCAGTTCTTC. As protein: CASSLGGSGQGISYEQFF. The V call is TRBV5-4, the J call TRBJ2-1, with TRBD1 matching 10 bases. V gave up 0 bases and J gave up 8 bases; unmatched junction bases: 14. This CDR3 comprises 18 residues. Per the germline V gene, CDR1 is SGHNT and CDR2 is YYREEE (reference sequence).

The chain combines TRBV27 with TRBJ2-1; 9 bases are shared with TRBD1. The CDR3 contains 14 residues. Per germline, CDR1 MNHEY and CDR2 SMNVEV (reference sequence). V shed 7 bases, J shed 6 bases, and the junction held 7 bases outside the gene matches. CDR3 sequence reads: CASIDRGGINEQFF. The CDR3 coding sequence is TGTGCCAGCATCGACAGGGGGGGAATCAATGAGCAGTTCTTC.

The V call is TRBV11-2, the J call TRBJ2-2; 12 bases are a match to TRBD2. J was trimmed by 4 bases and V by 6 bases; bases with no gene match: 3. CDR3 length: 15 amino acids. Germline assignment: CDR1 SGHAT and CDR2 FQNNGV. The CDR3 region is CASRWGLAGTGELFF. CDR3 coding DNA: TGTGCCAGCAGATGGGGACTAGCGGGCACCGGGGAGCTGTTTTTT.

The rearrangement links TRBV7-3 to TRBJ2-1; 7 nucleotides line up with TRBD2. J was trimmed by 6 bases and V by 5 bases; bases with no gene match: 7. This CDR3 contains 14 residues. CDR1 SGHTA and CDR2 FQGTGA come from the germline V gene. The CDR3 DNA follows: TGTGCCAGCAGCAGAAAAAGCGGGATCAATGAGCAGTTCTTC. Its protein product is CASSRKSGINEQFF.

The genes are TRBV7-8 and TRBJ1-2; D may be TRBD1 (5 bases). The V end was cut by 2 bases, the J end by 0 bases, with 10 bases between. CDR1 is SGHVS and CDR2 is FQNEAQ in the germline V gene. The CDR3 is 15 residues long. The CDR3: CASSLKRGTNYGYTF. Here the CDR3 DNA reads TGTGCCAGCAGCTTAAAGCGGGGGACTAACTATGGCTACACCTTC.

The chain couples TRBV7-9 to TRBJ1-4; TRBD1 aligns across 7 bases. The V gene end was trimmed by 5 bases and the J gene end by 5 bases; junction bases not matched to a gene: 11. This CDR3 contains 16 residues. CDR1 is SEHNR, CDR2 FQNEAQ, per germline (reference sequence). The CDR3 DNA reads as TGTGCCAGCAGCGCCCGGACGGGACAGCTGAATGAAAAACTGTTTTTT. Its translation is CASSARTGQLNEKLFF.

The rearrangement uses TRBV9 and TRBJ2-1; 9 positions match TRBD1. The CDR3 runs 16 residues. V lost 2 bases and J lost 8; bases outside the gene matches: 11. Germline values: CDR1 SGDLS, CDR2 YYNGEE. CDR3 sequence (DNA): TGTGCCAGCAGCGTGGGCCGCGGGACAGGGACCCATGAGCAGTTCTTC. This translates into CASSVGRGTGTHEQFF.

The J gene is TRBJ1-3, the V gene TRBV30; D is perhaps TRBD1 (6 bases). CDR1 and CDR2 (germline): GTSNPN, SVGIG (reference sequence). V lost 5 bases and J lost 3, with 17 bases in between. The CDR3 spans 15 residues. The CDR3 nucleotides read TGTGCCTGGTCGCAGAGGGGGATTGTTGGAAACACCATATATTTT. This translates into CAWSQRGIVGNTIYF. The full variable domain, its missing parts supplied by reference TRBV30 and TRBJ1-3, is SQTIHQWPATLVQPVGSPLSLECTVEGTSNPNLYWYRQAAGRGLQLLFYSVGIGQISSEVPQNLSASRPQDRQFILSSKKLLLSDSGFYLCAWSQRGIVGNTIYFGEGSWLTVV.

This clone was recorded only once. The CDR3 protein is CASSVGNQPQHF. The CDR3 nucleotides read TGTGCCAGCAGTGTAGGCAATCAGCCCCAGCATTTT. The V call is TRBV6-1, the J call TRBJ1-5; D gene ambiguous. The CDR3 length is 12 residues. V was trimmed by 4 bases and J by 2 bases, leaving 3 bases between them. Germline CDR1 reads MNHNS; CDR2 reads SASEGT.

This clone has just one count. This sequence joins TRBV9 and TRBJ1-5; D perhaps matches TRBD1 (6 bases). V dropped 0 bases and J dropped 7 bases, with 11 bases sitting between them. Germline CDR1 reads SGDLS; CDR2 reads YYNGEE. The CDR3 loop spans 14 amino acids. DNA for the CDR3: TGTGCCAGCAGCGTAGACAGGGACGGGCAGCCCCAGCATTTT. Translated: CASSVDRDGQPQHF.

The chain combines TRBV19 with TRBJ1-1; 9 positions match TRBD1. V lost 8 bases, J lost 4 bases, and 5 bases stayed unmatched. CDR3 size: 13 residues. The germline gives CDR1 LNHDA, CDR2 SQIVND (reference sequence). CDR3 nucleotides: TGTGCCAGTCGGGACAGGGTCGGCACTGAAGCTTTCTTT. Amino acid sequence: CASRDRVGTEAFF. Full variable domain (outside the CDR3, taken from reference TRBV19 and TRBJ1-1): DGGITQSPKYLFRKEGQNVTLSCEQNLNHDAMYWYRQDPGQGLRLIYYSQIVNDFQKGDIAEGYSVSREKKESFPLTVTSAQKNPTAFYLCASRDRVGTEAFFGQGTRLTVV.

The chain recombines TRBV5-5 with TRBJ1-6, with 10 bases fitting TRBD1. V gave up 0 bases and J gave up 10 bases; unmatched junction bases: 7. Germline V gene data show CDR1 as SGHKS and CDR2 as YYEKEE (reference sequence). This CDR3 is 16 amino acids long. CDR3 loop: CASSLDPGQGRSPLHF. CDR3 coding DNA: TGTGCCAGCAGCTTGGACCCGGGACAGGGGAGGTCACCCCTCCACTTT.

Written as DNA, the CDR3 is TGTGCCAGCAGCCCCGCCGGGGGAAGGGGGCAGTTCTTC. It yields the protein CASSPAGGRGQFF. This chain connects TRBV5-6 to TRBJ2-1; D perhaps matches TRBD2 (6 bases). Deletions cut 4 bases from V and 12 bases from J, with 17 bases between. The germline gives CDR1 SGHDT, CDR2 YYEEEE. CDR3 size: 13 residues.

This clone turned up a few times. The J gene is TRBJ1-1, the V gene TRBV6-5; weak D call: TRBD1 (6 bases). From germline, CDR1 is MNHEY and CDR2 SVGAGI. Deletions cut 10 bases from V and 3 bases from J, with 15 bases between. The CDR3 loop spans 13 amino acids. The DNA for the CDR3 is TGTGCCACCACCTGGGGGCTGGACACTGAAGCTTTCTTT. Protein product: CATTWGLDTEAFF.

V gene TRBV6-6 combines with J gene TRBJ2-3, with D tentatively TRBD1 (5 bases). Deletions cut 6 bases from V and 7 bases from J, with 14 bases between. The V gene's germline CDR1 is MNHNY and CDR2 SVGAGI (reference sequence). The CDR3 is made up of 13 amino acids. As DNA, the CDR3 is TGTGCCAGCAGAGCAGGGAATTCCAATACGCAGTATTTT. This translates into CASRAGNSNTQYF.

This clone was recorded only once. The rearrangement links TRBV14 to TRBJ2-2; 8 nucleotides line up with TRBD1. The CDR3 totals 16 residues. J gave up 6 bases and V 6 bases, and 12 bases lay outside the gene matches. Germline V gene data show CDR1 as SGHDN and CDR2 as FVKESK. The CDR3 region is CASRSSAGGRSGELFF. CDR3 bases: TGTGCCAGCAGATCGTCGGCAGGGGGCAGGTCCGGGGAGCTGTTTTTT.

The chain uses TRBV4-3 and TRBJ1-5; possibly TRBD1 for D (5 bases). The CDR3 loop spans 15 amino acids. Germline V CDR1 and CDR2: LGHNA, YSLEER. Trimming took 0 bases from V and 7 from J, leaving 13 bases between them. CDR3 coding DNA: TGCGCCAGCAGCCAAGATTGGCCGGGGGAACAGCCCCAGCATTTT. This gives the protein CASSQDWPGEQPQHF.

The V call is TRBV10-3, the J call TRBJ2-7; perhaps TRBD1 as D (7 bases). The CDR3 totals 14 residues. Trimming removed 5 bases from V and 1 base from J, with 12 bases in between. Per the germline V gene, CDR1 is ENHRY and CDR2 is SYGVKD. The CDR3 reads CAISRQGGSYEQYF. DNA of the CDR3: TGTGCCATCAGTCGTCAGGGGGGATCCTACGAGCAGTACTTC.

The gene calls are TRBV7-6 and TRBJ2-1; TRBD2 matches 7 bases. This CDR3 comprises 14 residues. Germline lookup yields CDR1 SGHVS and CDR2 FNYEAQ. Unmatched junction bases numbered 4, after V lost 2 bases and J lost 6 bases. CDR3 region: CASSLQSGGNEQFF. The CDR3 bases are TGTGCCAGCAGCTTACAATCGGGGGGCAATGAGCAGTTCTTC.

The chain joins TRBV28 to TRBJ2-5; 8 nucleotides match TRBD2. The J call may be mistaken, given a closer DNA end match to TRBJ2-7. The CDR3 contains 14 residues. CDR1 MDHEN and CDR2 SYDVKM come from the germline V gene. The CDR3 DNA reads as TGTGCCAGCACCAGGACTAGCCCCAGCTACGAGCAGTACTTC. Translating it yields CASTRTSPSYEQYF.

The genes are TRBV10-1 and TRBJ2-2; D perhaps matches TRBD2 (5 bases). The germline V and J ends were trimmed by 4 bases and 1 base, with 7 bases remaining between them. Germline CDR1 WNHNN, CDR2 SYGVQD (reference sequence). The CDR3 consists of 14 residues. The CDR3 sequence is CASSVGGNTGELFF. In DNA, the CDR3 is TGCGCCAGCAGTGTTGGAGGGAACACCGGGGAGCTGTTTTTT.